This T cell receptor beta chain was identified during a study of PD-1 blockade in classical Hodgkin lymphoma. Study overall: Nivolumab dosed at 3 mg/kg went to patients intravenously every 2 weeks. General study results and limits: It was reported that newly diagnosed patients had less baseline TCR diversity than healthy donors. The study found complete responders had baseline diversity similar to newly diagnosed patients.

Germline-derived CDR1 and CDR2 are MRHNA and SNTAGT. The CDR3 spans 14 residues. V lost 3 bases to trimming and J lost 3 bases, with 9 bases between them. The patients all showed relapse after autologous stem cell transplantation, while their brentuximab vedotin exposure varied. TCRdb's copy holds only in-frame clones and misses some; the assay was immunoSEQ multiplex PCR. The sample has about 97,000 clones, over 80% seen once. Points on this clone: Its target is unknown.

This rearrangement joins TRBV6-4 to TRBJ2-1; D unclear. This clonotype was sampled from a human donor with classical Hodgkin lymphoma. The sequences come from peripheral blood mononuclear cells (PBMCs), collected at baseline. This chain's CDR3 is CASSESSVYNEQFF. The CDR3 nucleotides are TGTGCCAGCAGTGAATCGAGCGTCTACAATGAGCAGTTCTTC.